The next 32 T cell receptor beta chains were all read from a single sample in a study of radiation and T cells in renal cell carcinoma. Produced via immunoSEQ multiplex PCR; TCRdb's table is partial and in-frame only. The sample includes approximately 100,000 clones, roughly 90% of them seen just once. Stated time point: baseline pretreatment blood. Treatment: 15 Gy SBRT to primary tumor, nephrectomy 4 weeks later. Sample: blood, taken from a patient whose treatment included radiotherapy and nephrectomy. The source of these receptors is a man in his forties or fifties with renal cell carcinoma.

This sequence joins TRBV28 and TRBJ1-1, with 8 bases aligning to TRBD1. CDR1 is MDHEN and CDR2 is SYDVKM in the germline V gene. The CDR3 contains 16 residues. Losses at the gene ends were 4 bases for V and 0 bases for J; bases not matched to a gene: 7. CDR3 nucleotides: TGTGCCAGCAGTTCCTGGACAGGGAGTTTGAACACTGAAGCTTTCTTT. Translating it yields CASSSWTGSLNTEAFF.

This clone was seen more than once but under ten times. V usage is TRBV5-1 and J usage is TRBJ2-3; D is possibly TRBD2 (6 bases). CDR1 and CDR2 from the germline V gene are SGHRS and YFSETQ. The CDR3 is 14 amino acids. With 4 bases removed from V and 2 bases from J, the gap between germline ends came to 11 bases. In nucleotides, the CDR3 is TGCGCCAGCAGCCCTGGGGAGGTCACAGATACGCAGTATTTT. Its protein product is CASSPGEVTDTQYF.

The chain has TRBV19 and TRBJ2-1, with 11 positions matching TRBD2. After removal of 5 bases from V and 1 base from J, the junction contained 10 bases not matched to a gene. Germline CDR1 is LNHDA and CDR2 is SQIVND (reference sequence). The CDR3 sequence is 18 residues long. The CDR3 sequence is CASSPYTSGGISYNEQFF. For the CDR3, the DNA is TGTGCCAGTAGTCCATACACTAGCGGGGGAATATCCTACAATGAGCAGTTCTTC. Full variable domain (outside the CDR3, taken from reference TRBV19 and TRBJ2-1): DGGITQSPKYLFRKEGQNVTLSCEQNLNHDAMYWYRQDPGQGLRLIYYSQIVNDFQKGDIAEGYSVSREKKESFPLTVTSAQKNPTAFYLCASSPYTSGGISYNEQFFGPGTRLTVL.

This clone has just a few counts. The chain is built from TRBV29-1 and TRBJ1-1; a possible D gene is TRBD1 (6 bases). Trimming removed 0 bases at V and 4 bases at J, with 12 bases between. Germline CDR1 and CDR2: SQVTM and ANQGSEA. The CDR3 has 14 amino acids. CDR3 sequence reads: CSVEDRTAGTEAFF. Written as DNA, the CDR3 is TGCAGCGTTGAAGATCGGACAGCCGGCACTGAAGCTTTCTTT.

CDR3 loop: CASSLGPGDTYEQYF. The CDR3 DNA follows: TGCGCCAGCAGCTTGGGACCCGGTGACACCTACGAGCAGTACTTC. This sequence joins TRBV5-1 and TRBJ2-7; D gene unclear. CDR3 length equals 15 residues. Germline CDR1 reads SGHRS; CDR2 reads YFSETQ. V was clipped by 0 bases and J by 2 bases, with 12 bases between them.

The J gene is TRBJ2-5, the V gene TRBV5-1; 7 nucleotides line up with TRBD2. The CDR3 is made up of 19 amino acids. Looked up from germline, CDR1 is SGHRS and CDR2 is YFSETQ. Losses at the gene ends were 4 bases for V and 1 base for J; bases not matched to a gene: 19. In DNA, the CDR3 is TGCGCCAGCAGCCGCAATGTTGGGACTAACGTAAACTCCCAAGAGACCCAGTACTTC. This sequence encodes CASSRNVGTNVNSQETQYF.

This chain links TRBV7-6 with TRBJ2-1; D unclear. The CDR3 sequence is 13 residues long. V lost 5 bases to trimming and J lost 2 bases, with 7 bases between them. Germline-derived CDR1 and CDR2 are SGHVS and FNYEAQ. The DNA of the CDR3 is TGTGCCAGCAGCCAAGAGACCTACAATGAGCAGTTCTTC. This encodes CASSQETYNEQFF.

About this clone: Germline is not matched at one junction end, which may reflect a read error. This chain links TRBV2 with TRBJ1-5; D might be TRBD1 (5 bases). The CDR3 has 14 amino acids. Germline V lookup: CDR1 SNHLY, CDR2 FYNNEI. The CDR3 loop reads CASGDPSRVQPQHF. In DNA form, the CDR3 reads TGTGCCAGCGGTGACCCCTCCAGGGTTCAGCCCCAGCATTTT.

This clone occurred once. The chain joins TRBV5-5 to TRBJ2-5, with D unclear. The V end was cut by 2 bases, the J end by 1 base, with 21 bases between. Germline V gene sequence: CDR1 SGHKS, CDR2 YYEKEE (reference sequence). The CDR3 consists of 18 residues. The CDR3 bases are TGTGCCAGCAGCTTAGGTCGAATTTCTAGTGGCGGCCAAGAGACCCAGTACTTC. It yields the protein CASSLGRISSGGQETQYF.

The chain links TRBV4-1 to TRBJ1-4; D gene uncertain. The CDR3 is 15 residues long. Per germline, CDR1 MGHRA and CDR2 YSYEKL. The V end was cut by 4 bases, the J end by 5 bases, with 14 bases between. The CDR3 sequence is CASSPLGSLNEKLFF. CDR3 nucleotides: TGCGCCAGCAGCCCCCTTGGGTCCCTCAATGAAAAACTGTTTTTT.

The genes are TRBV6-5 and TRBJ2-7, with TRBD2 as a possible D gene (6 bases). This CDR3 spans 13 amino acids. Per the germline V gene, CDR1 is MNHEY and CDR2 is SVGAGI. V gave up 5 bases and J gave up 1 base, with 9 bases separating them. The CDR3 is CASSLASSYEQYF. In nucleotides, the CDR3 is TGTGCCAGCAGTCTAGCGTCATCCTACGAGCAGTACTTC.

The rearrangement links TRBV11-2 to TRBJ2-5; maybe TRBD1 (5 bases). This CDR3 contains 12 residues. From germline, CDR1 is SGHAT and CDR2 FQNNGV. V shed 3 bases and J shed 9 bases, with 11 bases lying between them. CDR3 DNA: TGTGCCAGCAGCTTCTGGGAAGGGGCCCAGTACTTC. Residues: CASSFWEGAQYF.

V gene TRBV20-1 combines with J gene TRBJ2-1, with D perhaps matching TRBD1 or TRBD2 (5 bases each). The V end was cut by 3 bases, the J end by 10 bases, with 10 bases between. The germline V gene has CDR1 DFQATT and CDR2 SNEGSKA (reference sequence). The CDR3 has 11 residues. CDR3 sequence: CSARGRVEQFF. The CDR3 nucleotides are TGCAGTGCTAGGGGGCGGGTCGAGCAGTTCTTC.

The chain employs TRBV28 and TRBJ2-7, with 10 bases lining up with TRBD1. There are 13 residues in the CDR3. The V and J ends lost 9 bases and 4 bases, in that order; junction bases with no gene match: 6. The germline V gene has CDR1 MDHEN and CDR2 SYDVKM. CDR3 coding DNA: TGTGCCAGTGAACCGGGACAGGGGTACGAGCAGTACTTC. Translated, it gives CASEPGQGYEQYF.

V gene TRBV6-6 combines with J gene TRBJ1-1; D perhaps matches TRBD1 (5 bases). Germline V gene sequence: CDR1 MNHNY, CDR2 SVGAGI (reference sequence). Trimming removed 7 bases from V and 1 base from J, with 10 bases in between. The CDR3 has 13 residues. DNA of the CDR3: TGTGCCAGCACCGGGGGGTCGAACACTGAAGCTTTCTTT. Translation gives CASTGGSNTEAFF.

The genes are TRBV5-5 and TRBJ1-2; 7 nucleotides match TRBD1. Germline CDR1 and CDR2: SGHKS and YYEKEE (reference sequence). The CDR3 contains 15 residues. After removal of 4 bases from V and 0 bases from J, the junction contained 6 bases not matched to a gene. In DNA, the CDR3 is TGTGCCAGCAGCCAGACAGGGCTCACTAACTATGGCTACACCTTC. Amino acid sequence: CASSQTGLTNYGYTF.

The CDR3 nucleotides are TGTGCCAGCAGCTTAGGACTAGCGCCGTACAATGAGCAGTTCTTC. Protein product: CASSLGLAPYNEQFF. The genes are TRBV7-8 and TRBJ2-1; 8 positions match TRBD2. Germline assignment: CDR1 SGHVS and CDR2 FQNEAQ. V was clipped by 1 base and J by 4 bases; unmatched bases: 3. The CDR3 loop spans 15 amino acids.

The genes are TRBV30 and TRBJ2-3; D gene uncertain. The germline CDR1 and CDR2 sequences are GTSNPN and SVGIG (reference sequence). This CDR3 region has 12 residues. Between the trimmed V and J ends, which lost 0 bases and 4 bases, there was a span of 5 bases. This CDR3 is CAWSVVSDTQYF. CDR3 nucleotides: TGTGCCTGGAGTGTAGTATCAGATACGCAGTATTTT.

V gene TRBV7-8 combines with J gene TRBJ2-7; no definite D call. The CDR3 runs to 11 residues. Germline V gives CDR1 SGHVS, CDR2 FQNEAQ. V shed 5 bases and J shed 2 bases, with 4 bases lying between them. The CDR3 DNA reads as TGTGCCAGCAGCCCAACCTACGAGCAGTACTTC. It encodes CASSPTYEQYF.

The V call is TRBV5-1, the J call TRBJ2-2; weak D call: TRBD1 (5 bases). The germline CDR1 and CDR2 sequences are SGHRS and YFSETQ. The CDR3 sequence is 15 residues long. With 4 bases removed from V and 1 base from J, the gap between germline ends came to 11 bases. CDR3 loop: CASSTRQLNTGELFF. CDR3 DNA: TGCGCCAGCAGCACCAGACAGCTGAACACCGGGGAGCTGTTTTTT.

This clone has a single count. The chain carries TRBV6-5 and TRBJ2-7, with TRBD2 identical over 7 bases. The CDR3 has 15 amino acids. Germline V gene data show CDR1 as MNHEY and CDR2 as SVGAGI. V lost 0 bases, J lost 3 bases, and 5 bases stayed unmatched. As DNA, the CDR3 is TGTGCCAGCAGTTACTCGGGAGGGTTAGGCTACGAGCAGTACTTC. Its translation: CASSYSGGLGYEQYF.

V and J are TRBV10-3 and TRBJ2-7, with D unresolved. Germline values: CDR1 ENHRY, CDR2 SYGVKD. This CDR3 is 14 amino acids long. V gave up 4 bases and J gave up 7 bases, with 17 bases separating them. CDR3 residues: CAISVGSQVGEQYF. CDR3 coding DNA: TGTGCCATCAGTGTGGGGTCTCAGGTGGGTGAGCAGTACTTC.

This clone was seen once. J is TRBJ2-1 and V is TRBV29-1; the D is unclear. The germline CDR1 and CDR2 sequences are SQVTM and ANQGSEA. The CDR3 runs 14 residues. Trimming stripped 5 bases from V and 7 bases from J, with 18 bases between. CDR3 sequence: CSVRWGRVDNEQFF. The CDR3, as DNA: TGCAGCGTTCGTTGGGGTAGGGTTGATAATGAGCAGTTCTTC.

CDR3 sequence (DNA): TGTGCCAGCAGTGCCTGGACCGGGAGGACTGAAGCTTTCTTT. It specifies CASSAWTGRTEAFF. This sequence joins TRBV2 and TRBJ1-1; D is undetermined. V was shortened by 4 bases and J by 5 bases, with 14 bases between the two germline ends. CDR1 and CDR2 from the germline V gene are SNHLY and FYNNEI. The CDR3 has 14 amino acids.

This sequence joins TRBV2 and TRBJ2-4; the D is unclear. Germline values: CDR1 SNHLY, CDR2 FYNNEI. The CDR3 spans 14 residues. Trimming took 7 bases from V and 6 from J, leaving 16 bases between them. CDR3 sequence: CASNLGPGRNIQYF. CDR3 bases: TGTGCCAGCAATCTCGGGCCGGGTAGAAACATTCAGTACTTC.

This chain links TRBV10-3 with TRBJ2-7; D call uncertain. In germline, CDR1 is ENHRY, CDR2 SYGVKD. The CDR3 loop spans 14 amino acids. Trimming removed 3 bases from V and 2 bases from J, with 11 bases in between. This CDR3 reads CAISDPNGPYEQYF. CDR3 nucleotide sequence: TGTGCCATCAGTGATCCCAACGGTCCCTACGAGCAGTACTTC.

The gene calls are TRBV7-2 and TRBJ2-7; 9 bases line up with TRBD1. The V and J ends lost 5 bases and 7 bases, in that order; junction bases with no gene match: 9. Germline CDR1 is SGHTA and CDR2 is FQGNSA. The CDR3 runs 14 residues. This CDR3 is CASSRDRAEREQYF. CDR3 coding DNA: TGTGCCAGCAGCAGGGACAGGGCCGAGAGGGAGCAGTACTTC. Using reference TRBV7-2 and TRBJ2-7 for the parts outside the CDR3, the full variable domain is GAGVSQSPSNKVTEKGKDVELRCDPISGHTALYWYRQSLGQGLEFLIYFQGNSAPDKSGLPSDRFSAERTGGSVSTLTIQRTQQEDSAVYLCASSRDRAEREQYFGPGTRLTVT.

The chain couples TRBV28 to TRBJ2-1; the D call may be TRBD1 or TRBD2 (7 bases each). V was cut by 8 bases and J by 8 bases, with 22 bases left in between. The CDR3 contains 15 residues. Germline V gives CDR1 MDHEN, CDR2 SYDVKM. The CDR3 region is CASPPQGEGFHEQFF. CDR3 nucleotides: TGTGCCAGCCCTCCCCAGGGGGAGGGTTTCCATGAGCAGTTCTTC.

The chain uses TRBV7-9 and TRBJ2-5; D unresolved. Germline-derived CDR1 and CDR2 are SEHNR and FQNEAQ (reference sequence). Trimming took off 5 bases at V and 3 bases at J, with 7 bases between the two ends. The CDR3 totals 12 residues. CDR3 DNA: TGTGCCAGCAGCCGCATTGAAGAGACCCAGTACTTC. Translation: CASSRIEETQYF.

The rearrangement links TRBV30 to TRBJ2-5; 8 bases are a match to TRBD2. CDR3 length equals 17 residues. The germline gives CDR1 GTSNPN, CDR2 SVGIG (reference sequence). V was pared by 4 bases and J by 5 bases, with 18 bases of the junction left unmatched. CDR3 region: CAWTKNSARTSMETQYF. The CDR3 nucleotides are TGTGCCTGGACTAAGAATAGCGCCCGGACTAGCATGGAGACCCAGTACTTC.

CDR3 residues: CASSLLQGPGGQFF. DNA of the CDR3: TGCGCCAGCAGCCTACTTCAGGGCCCCGGAGGGCAGTTCTTC. The chain recombines TRBV5-1 with TRBJ2-1, with D tentatively TRBD1 or TRBD2 (5 bases each). This CDR3 has 14 amino acids. The germline CDR1 and CDR2 sequences are SGHRS and YFSETQ. Deletions cut 4 bases from V and 12 bases from J, with 20 bases between.

The chain is built from TRBV9 and TRBJ2-7, with 9 nucleotides matching TRBD2. The CDR3 runs to 15 residues. CDR1 is SGDLS, CDR2 YYNGEE, per germline. Unmatched junction bases numbered 5, after V lost 0 bases and J lost 4 bases. The CDR3 DNA reads as TGTGCCAGCAGCGTAGCGGCTAGCGGGACTTACGAGCAGTACTTC. Residues: CASSVAASGTYEQYF.